The 26 T cell receptor beta chains reported below all come from one sample, sequenced in a study of blood T cell repertoires in COVID-19. Profiling relied on immunoSEQ multiplex PCR, and the TCRdb table lists in-frame clones only, not all of them. Altogether 450,000 or so clones are present, 90% being singletons, with the ten largest covering 0.6% to 0.7%. Material for sequencing was PBMCs or T cells enriched from blood (not recorded which). The receptors here all came from a man aged 18 to 29 who had recovered from COVID-19.

This clone was observed a handful of times. V gene TRBV20-1 combines with J gene TRBJ1-2; D gene unclear. In germline, CDR1 is DFQATT, CDR2 SNEGSKA (reference sequence). The ends were cut back, 3 bases at V and 7 bases at J, with 9 bases in the middle. This CDR3 region has 11 residues. The DNA for the CDR3 is TGCAGTGCTAGGGAGTCCGGTGGCTACACCTTC. This sequence encodes CSARESGGYTF.

The chain links TRBV15 to TRBJ2-7; possibly TRBD2 for D (6 bases). This CDR3 spans 13 amino acids. The ends were cut back, 4 bases at V and 6 bases at J, with 13 bases in the middle. Germline assignment: CDR1 LNHNV and CDR2 YYDKDF (reference sequence). The CDR3 region has the DNA TGTGCCACCAGCATTTGGGGCGGGGTCGAGCAGTACTTC. This translates into CATSIWGGVEQYF.

CDR3 sequence (DNA): TGTGCCACCAGCGACAGTCCCATTGACGGTGAGCAGTTCTTC. Translation: CATSDSPIDGEQFF. V gene TRBV15 combines with J gene TRBJ2-1, with D possibly matching TRBD1 (5 bases). Trimming pared 5 bases from V and 9 bases from J, leaving 17 bases between. Germline values: CDR1 LNHNV, CDR2 YYDKDF (reference sequence). This CDR3 is built from 14 residues.

This clone occurred once. V usage is TRBV2 and J usage is TRBJ2-7; D is uncertain. Per the germline V gene, CDR1 is SNHLY and CDR2 is FYNNEI. The CDR3 runs 14 residues. V gave up 6 bases and J gave up 1 base, with 13 bases separating them. This chain's CDR3 is CASRPLTSSYEQYF. The CDR3 DNA reads TGTGCCAGCAGACCCTTAACAAGTTCCTACGAGCAGTACTTC.

The chain couples TRBV30 to TRBJ2-7; TRBD1 agrees at 7 bases. This CDR3 is 13 amino acids long. The V gene's germline CDR1 is GTSNPN and CDR2 SVGIG (reference sequence). V lost 1 base and J lost 4; bases outside the gene matches: 4. CDR3 protein: CAWSGDSIYEQYF. The CDR3 DNA sequence: TGTGCCTGGAGTGGGGACAGCATTTACGAGCAGTACTTC.

V usage is TRBV11-3 and J usage is TRBJ2-7; TRBD2 might be the D (5 bases). The ends were cut back, 1 base at V and 3 bases at J, with 7 bases in the middle. Germline V CDR1 and CDR2: SGHNT, YENEEA. The CDR3 is 13 amino acids. CDR3 sequence reads: CASSLGEGYEQYF. The CDR3 DNA reads TGTGCCAGCAGCTTAGGCGAGGGCTACGAGCAGTACTTC.

This chain joins TRBV6-5 and TRBJ1-6; possible D gene TRBD1, 5 bases. Trimming pared 6 bases from V and 11 bases from J, leaving 11 bases between. The CDR3 is 12 amino acids. Looked up from germline, CDR1 is MNHEY and CDR2 is SVGAGI. CDR3 region: CASSPGLPPLHF. In DNA form, the CDR3 reads TGTGCCAGCAGCCCGGGACTTCCACCCCTCCACTTT.

The chain employs TRBV7-2 and TRBJ1-5; D uncertain. V gave up 2 bases and J gave up 7 bases, with 15 bases separating them. The germline CDR1 and CDR2 sequences are SGHTA and FQGNSA. The CDR3 totals 15 residues. CDR3 DNA: TGTGCCAGCAGCTTAACCCCACTAACGTTGCAGCCCCAGCATTTT. It is translated as CASSLTPLTLQPQHF.

The chain uses TRBV28 and TRBJ2-7; the D is unclear. Germline V gives CDR1 MDHEN, CDR2 SYDVKM. With 7 bases removed from V and 4 bases from J, the gap between germline ends came to 23 bases. The length of the CDR3 is 16 residues. The CDR3 reads CASTSSELRILYEQYF. The CDR3, as DNA: TGTGCCAGCACATCGTCGGAACTCAGGATCCTGTACGAGCAGTACTTC.

The chain links TRBV13 to TRBJ2-1; 11 bases align to TRBD2. CDR1 is PRHDT and CDR2 is FYEKMQ in the germline V gene (reference sequence). This CDR3 comprises 17 residues. With V trimmed by 4 bases and J by 9 bases, 14 bases remained unmatched. The CDR3 region has the DNA TGTGCCAGCAGCTCCCTTTCCTCCGGGACTAGCGGATTTGAGCAGTTCTTC. Encoded protein: CASSSLSSGTSGFEQFF. The entire variable domain, with the rest obtained from reference TRBV13 and TRBJ2-1, is as follows: AAGVIQSPRHLIKEKRETATLKCYPIPRHDTVYWYQQGPGQDPQFLISFYEKMQSDKGSIPDRFSAQQFSDYHSELNMSSLELGDSALYFCASSSLSSGTSGFEQFFGPGTRLTVL.

J is TRBJ1-1 and V is TRBV5-1, with D tentatively TRBD1 (5 bases). The V end was cut by 4 bases, the J end by 1 base, with 8 bases between. This CDR3 region has 13 residues. The germline CDR1 and CDR2 sequences are SGHRS and YFSETQ. The CDR3 is CASSRGQNTEAFF. DNA of the CDR3: TGCGCCAGCAGCCGTGGACAGAACACTGAAGCTTTCTTT. Full variable domain (outside the CDR3, taken from reference TRBV5-1 and TRBJ1-1): KAGVTQTPRYLIKTRGQQVTLSCSPISGHRSVSWYQQTPGQGLQFLFEYFSETQRNKGNFPGRFSGRQFSNSRSEMNVSTLELGDSALYLCASSRGQNTEAFFGQGTRLTVV.

This chain links TRBV3-1 (or the pseudogene TRBV3-2) with TRBJ1-2; perhaps TRBD1 as D (6 bases). The germline CDR1 and CDR2 sequences are LGHDT and YNNKEL (reference sequence). V lost 4 bases and J lost 13, with 19 bases in between. CDR3 length equals 13 residues. The CDR3 DNA reads TGTGCCAGCAGCCGATCGATAACAGGGATTCTCACCTTC. Translating it yields CASSRSITGILTF.

The chain has TRBV19 and TRBJ1-1; no clear D gene. The V gene's germline CDR1 is LNHDA and CDR2 SQIVND (reference sequence). Trimming left V 0 bases short and J 1 base short, with 9 bases between. This CDR3 comprises 15 residues. DNA of the CDR3: TGTGCCAGTAGTATAGATTTGGGGAGGAACACTGAAGCTTTCTTT. This encodes CASSIDLGRNTEAFF.

V usage is TRBV2 and J usage is TRBJ2-5, with 9 bases lining up with TRBD1. CDR1 and CDR2 (germline): SNHLY, FYNNEI. The CDR3 sequence is 13 residues long. Unmatched junction bases numbered 4, after V lost 6 bases and J lost 5 bases. The CDR3 bases are TGTGCCAGCAGACAGGGGGCGGTGGAGACCCAGTACTTC. The encoded protein is CASRQGAVETQYF.

This chain links TRBV2 with TRBJ1-5, with 8 bases identical to TRBD1. From germline, CDR1 is SNHLY and CDR2 FYNNEI. The V segment lost 7 bases and the J segment 5 bases; nucleotides outside the gene matches: 4. The CDR3 is 13 amino acids. CDR3 region: CASTDRVDQPQHF. In nucleotides, the CDR3 is TGTGCCAGCACGGACAGGGTCGATCAGCCCCAGCATTTT.

This clone was recorded once. The gene calls are TRBV5-1 and TRBJ1-1, with TRBD1 as a possible D gene (5 bases). There are 15 residues in the CDR3. V dropped 0 bases and J dropped 5 bases, with 14 bases sitting between them. Germline V CDR1 and CDR2: SGHRS, YFSETQ. The CDR3 reads CASSLGSGRVTEAFF. In DNA, the CDR3 is TGCGCCAGCAGCTTGGGATCAGGGAGGGTAACTGAAGCTTTCTTT.

V gene TRBV10-3 combines with J gene TRBJ1-6; 11 bases match TRBD1. The CDR3 extends over 15 amino acids. With 5 bases clipped from V and 7 bases from J, the junction kept 4 bases outside the gene matches. CDR1 and CDR2 (germline): ENHRY, SYGVKD. The CDR3 coding sequence is TGTGCCATCAGTAGGACAGGGGGCGTGAATTCACCCCTCCACTTT. Translating it yields CAISRTGGVNSPLHF.

This clone was recorded a few times. The chain recombines TRBV12-5 with TRBJ1-2, with 9 bases matching TRBD1. From germline, CDR1 is LGHNT and CDR2 FRNRAP. V shed 4 bases, J shed 4 bases, and the junction held 4 bases outside the gene matches. The CDR3 extends over 14 amino acids. For the CDR3, the DNA is TGTGCTAGTGGTTCGGGACAGGGTTTCTATGGCTACACCTTC. Amino acids: CASGSGQGFYGYTF.

With respect to this clone: One junction end does not reproduce the germline sequence, and a read error may be involved. V and J are TRBV19 and TRBJ1-2; 10 nucleotides agree with TRBD1. Germline lookup yields CDR1 LNHDA and CDR2 SQIVND (reference sequence). CDR3 length equals 15 residues. The CDR3 loop is CASRETTGGNSGYTF. CDR3 bases: TGTGCCAGTAGGGAAACGACAGGGGGCAACTCTGGCTACACCTTC.

The V and J genes are TRBV27 and TRBJ1-1; 7 nucleotides match TRBD1. The V gene's germline CDR1 is MNHEY and CDR2 SMNVEV (reference sequence). The junction had 9 bases not matched to a gene; V was cut back by 4 bases and J by 4 bases. The length of the CDR3 is 15 residues. DNA for the CDR3: TGTGCCAGCAGTTCGGGCAGGGGGGATGGCACTGAAGCTTTCTTT. It specifies CASSSGRGDGTEAFF.

V is TRBV7-3 and J is TRBJ2-1; 9 bases match TRBD2. J was trimmed by 9 bases and V by 1 base; bases with no gene match: 13. The CDR3 covers 17 residues. In germline, CDR1 is SGHTA, CDR2 FQGTGA. CDR3 region: CASSLNVAGEARGEQFF. CDR3 DNA sequence: TGTGCCAGCAGCTTAAACGTAGCGGGAGAGGCCCGGGGTGAGCAGTTCTTC.

The V gene is TRBV30, the J gene TRBJ1-6; 12 nucleotides match TRBD1. Germline lookup yields CDR1 GTSNPN and CDR2 SVGIG (reference sequence). V shed 5 bases, J shed 5 bases, and the junction held 19 bases outside the gene matches. The CDR3 is made up of 20 amino acids. CDR3 sequence: CAWGGRGTGGLKADNSPLHF. DNA for the CDR3: TGTGCCTGGGGAGGACGAGGGACAGGGGGCCTTAAAGCAGATAATTCACCCCTCCACTTT.

The V gene is TRBV7-8, the J gene TRBJ2-7, with D perhaps matching TRBD2 (6 bases). V was cut by 1 base and J by 6 bases, with 10 bases left in between. The germline V gene encodes CDR1 SGHVS and CDR2 FQNEAQ. This CDR3 has 13 amino acids. In DNA, the CDR3 is TGTGCCAGCAGCTTAGGTGGCGGGGTCGAGCAGTACTTC. Translated: CASSLGGGVEQYF.

The gene calls are TRBV3-1 (or the pseudogene TRBV3-2) and TRBJ2-7, with D perhaps TRBD1 (5 bases). CDR1 is LGHDT and CDR2 is YNNKEL in the germline V gene (reference sequence). V was pared by 0 bases and J by 13 bases, with 13 bases between. This CDR3 has 12 residues. CDR3 sequence: CASSQDRVRFYF. DNA of the CDR3: TGTGCCAGCAGCCAAGACAGGGTTCGCTTTTACTTC.

The chain employs TRBV12-3 or TRBV12-4 and TRBJ1-2; 10 bases map to TRBD1. This CDR3 comprises 13 residues. The trim removed 7 bases at V and 7 bases at J, leaving 6 bases unmatched. The CDR3 sequence is CASTFGQGGGYTF. The DNA for the CDR3 is TGTGCCAGCACCTTTGGACAGGGGGGTGGCTACACCTTC.

The chain has TRBV10-3 and TRBJ1-2; 7 nucleotides agree with TRBD1. After removal of 4 bases from V and 7 bases from J, the junction contained 6 bases not matched to a gene. This CDR3 contains 13 residues. Germline CDR1 ENHRY, CDR2 SYGVKD. For the CDR3, the DNA is TGTGCCATCAGTGGAGGGGGCTTTAGTGGCTACACCTTC. Its translation is CAISGGGFSGYTF.